This passage covers 27 T cell receptor beta chains from one sample sequenced in a study of T cells in Graves' hyperthyroidism and ophthalmopathy. Template material for amplifying TCR beta CDR3 regions consisted of RNA transcripts. The TCR CDR3 first-round RT-PCR relied on the HTBI primer set. One entry per CDR3 protein, called by TCRdb with MiXCR from the multiplex PCR reads. Of under 250,000 distinct CDR3 sequences in the sample, 17% were seen once. The specimen sequenced was blood. These receptors were obtained from a woman in her forties or fifties with Graves' hyperthyroidism.

The gene calls are TRBV9 and TRBJ2-7, with 8 nucleotides matching TRBD1. The V and J ends lost 4 bases and 5 bases, in that order; junction bases with no gene match: 8. Looked up from germline, CDR1 is SGDLS and CDR2 is YYNGEE. This CDR3 region has 14 residues. The CDR3 is CASSPRDRSHEQYF. CDR3 DNA: TGTGCCAGCAGCCCACGGGACAGGTCCCACGAGCAGTACTTC.

The chain uses TRBV9 and TRBJ2-2; 7 bases are shared with TRBD1. The CDR3 spans 15 residues. Germline-derived CDR1 and CDR2 are SGDLS and YYNGEE. Germline trimming cut 4 bases from V and 4 bases from J; bases unmatched to any gene: 7. CDR3 DNA sequence: TGTGCCAGCAGCCGACAGGGCCCGGCCACCGGGGAGCTGTTTTTT. Amino acids: CASSRQGPATGELFF. Together with reference TRBV9 and TRBJ2-2, the CDR3 gives the full variable domain: DSGVTQTPKHLITATGQRVTLRCSPRSGDLSVYWYQQSLDQGLQFLIQYYNGEERAKGNILERFSAQQFPDLHSELNLSSLELGDSALYFCASSRQGPATGELFFGEGSRLTVL.

This clonotype was counted ten times or more. The chain links TRBV30 to TRBJ1-1; no clear D. In germline, CDR1 is GTSNPN, CDR2 SVGIG (reference sequence). The CDR3 has 12 residues. V was clipped by 0 bases and J by 3 bases, with 5 bases between them. This CDR3 is CAWSVHYTEAFF. CDR3 nucleotides: TGTGCCTGGAGTGTACATTACACTGAAGCTTTCTTT.

This clonotype was detected ten times or more. J is TRBJ2-3 and V is TRBV6-1, with D possibly TRBD1 on 5 matching bases. This CDR3 has 15 amino acids. V shed 3 bases and J shed 3 bases, with 13 bases lying between them. The germline CDR1 and CDR2 sequences are MNHNS and SASEGT. The CDR3 loop reads CASSDVGALTDTQYF. As DNA, the CDR3 is TGTGCCAGCAGTGACGTAGGGGCCTTAACAGATACGCAGTATTTT.

This clonotype has more than one count but fewer than ten. V usage is TRBV12-3 or TRBV12-4 and J usage is TRBJ2-6, with D perhaps TRBD1 (5 bases). The CDR3 runs to 14 residues. Between the trimmed V and J ends, which lost 3 bases and 2 bases, there was a span of 5 bases. The CDR3 nucleotides are TGTGCCAGCAGTTTCAGGGCTGGGGCCAACGTCCTGACTTTC. As protein: CASSFRAGANVLTF.

This clonotype was detected many times. The chain carries TRBV2 and TRBJ1-5; TRBD1 might be the D (5 bases). The germline V and J ends were trimmed by 2 bases and 6 bases, with 11 bases remaining between them. The germline gives CDR1 SNHLY, CDR2 FYNNEI. The CDR3 covers 14 residues. The CDR3 DNA is TGTGCCAGCAGTGAACGGGGGGGAGGTCAGCCCCAGCATTTT. Translation gives CASSERGGGQPQHF.

This clonotype showed up many times. The chain uses TRBV18 and TRBJ1-1; the D gene is possibly TRBD1 (5 bases). Trimming pared 3 bases from V and 1 base from J, leaving 9 bases between. The CDR3 totals 14 residues. In germline, CDR1 is KGHSH, CDR2 LQKENI. DNA of the CDR3: TGTGCCAGCTCACCGAAAACAGGGAACACTGAAGCTTTCTTT. It codes for CASSPKTGNTEAFF.

This clonotype came up a few times. The chain couples TRBV19 to TRBJ1-2, with D possibly matching TRBD1 (5 bases). The CDR3 totals 14 residues. Trimming cost V 2 bases and J 5 bases, with 12 bases left between them. Germline V gives CDR1 LNHDA, CDR2 SQIVND (reference sequence). The CDR3, as DNA: TGTGCCAGTAGTATATTCGGGGGTCAATATGGCTACACCTTC. Translation gives CASSIFGGQYGYTF. The variable domain in full, completed from reference TRBV19 and TRBJ1-2, reads DGGITQSPKYLFRKEGQNVTLSCEQNLNHDAMYWYRQDPGQGLRLIYYSQIVNDFQKGDIAEGYSVSREKKESFPLTVTSAQKNPTAFYLCASSIFGGQYGYTFGSGTRLTVV.

The chain joins TRBV10-3 to TRBJ1-1; no reliable D call. Germline CDR1 is ENHRY and CDR2 is SYGVKD. The CDR3 extends over 15 amino acids. V gave up 4 bases and J gave up 4 bases, with 16 bases separating them. The CDR3 sequence: CAISGQELLLTEAFF. CDR3 nucleotide sequence: TGTGCCATCAGTGGCCAGGAGCTCCTTCTCACTGAAGCTTTCTTT.

As DNA, the CDR3 is TGTGCCTGGAGTGTAGGGTCTCTCGGCTACACCTTC. This encodes CAWSVGSLGYTF. The genes are TRBV30 and TRBJ1-2; D gene ambiguous. The length of the CDR3 is 12 residues. Per the germline V gene, CDR1 is GTSNPN and CDR2 is SVGIG (reference sequence). V lost 0 bases and J 8 bases, leaving 10 bases between the germline ends.

This clonotype was found a few times. The V and J genes are TRBV12-3 or TRBV12-4 and TRBJ2-1, with a weak D call TRBD1 (5 bases). This CDR3 is 13 amino acids long. Trimming cost V 6 bases and J 4 bases, with 10 bases left between them. The CDR3 nucleotides read TGTGCCAGCAGGCCGACAGCTTACAATGAGCAGTTCTTC. Translated, it gives CASRPTAYNEQFF.

This clonotype was observed at least ten times. CDR3 nucleotide sequence: TGTGCCAGCAGCTGGCCCCGGGACACAGGGGGATATGGCTACACCTTC. This encodes CASSWPRDTGGYGYTF. The chain carries TRBV7-3 and TRBJ1-2; 8 bases map to TRBD1. This CDR3 is built from 16 residues. V gave up 4 bases and J gave up 5 bases; unmatched junction bases: 12. CDR1 and CDR2 from the germline V gene are SGHTA and FQGTGA.

This chain joins TRBV20-1 and TRBJ2-7; no clear D. The V and J ends lost 5 bases and 5 bases respectively, with 13 bases between them. The germline V gene has CDR1 DFQATT and CDR2 SNEGSKA (reference sequence). CDR3 length: 12 residues. Written as DNA, the CDR3 is TGCAGTGCTTGGCCCGGGCCGGACGAGCAGTACTTC. Its translation: CSAWPGPDEQYF.

Concerning this clonotype itself: A read error may be the cause here, since a much bigger clone is one base away. The chain combines TRBV27 with TRBJ2-7; 7 bases align to TRBD2. Losses at the gene ends were 4 bases for V and 3 bases for J; bases not matched to a gene: 9. CDR1 and CDR2 (germline): MNHEY, SMNVEV (reference sequence). The CDR3 runs 15 residues. In DNA form, the CDR3 reads TGTGCCAGCAGTTCCCTGTTAGCGGGCAACTACGAGCAGTACTTC. This codes for CASSSLLAGNYEQYF.

This clonotype has only a few counts. The V call is TRBV20-1, the J call TRBJ1-4; perhaps TRBD1 as D (5 bases). CDR3 length: 13 residues. CDR1 is DFQATT, CDR2 SNEGSKA, per germline (reference sequence). Trimming pared 5 bases from V and 2 bases from J, leaving 9 bases between. CDR3 sequence: CSAFDSTNEKLFF. The DNA for the CDR3 is TGCAGTGCTTTCGACAGCACTAATGAAAAACTGTTTTTT.

V usage is TRBV12-3 or TRBV12-4 and J usage is TRBJ2-3, with 7 bases that match TRBD2. V dropped 3 bases and J dropped 2; count of bases not matched to a gene: 2. The CDR3 is made up of 14 amino acids. CDR3 residues: CASSFTSATDTQYF. In DNA, the CDR3 is TGTGCCAGCAGTTTCACTAGCGCCACAGATACGCAGTATTTT.

This chain links TRBV10-1 with TRBJ2-7, with D possibly matching TRBD1 (6 bases). The CDR3 spans 15 residues. CDR1 is WNHNN, CDR2 SYGVQD, per germline (reference sequence). The V end was cut by 0 bases, the J end by 2 bases, with 11 bases between. The DNA of the CDR3 is TGCGCCAGCAGTGAGTCTTGGGCAGGGGCCTACGAGCAGTACTTC. It yields the protein CASSESWAGAYEQYF.

This clonotype was found many times. The rearrangement links TRBV27 to TRBJ1-2, with 7 nucleotides matching TRBD1. Trimming removed 5 bases from V and 7 bases from J; junction bases left unmatched: 16. The germline V gene has CDR1 MNHEY and CDR2 SMNVEV (reference sequence). The CDR3 is made up of 16 amino acids. CDR3 sequence (DNA): TGTGCCAGCAGTCGACTCGACAGGGTTGGTGTTAGTGGCTACACCTTC. Amino acid sequence: CASSRLDRVGVSGYTF.

This sequence joins TRBV12-3 or TRBV12-4 and TRBJ2-1; 9 nucleotides line up with TRBD2. The CDR3 is 17 residues long. The V segment lost 5 bases and the J segment 9 bases; nucleotides outside the gene matches: 17. CDR3 bases: TGTGCCAGCAGTGGGACTGTGGGCGGGAGGGCCGGGGGTGAGCAGTTCTTC. This sequence encodes CASSGTVGGRAGGEQFF.

This clonotype has ten or more counts. The DNA of the CDR3 is TGTGCCAGCAGGATTACTGGGGGCACTGAAGCTTTCTTT. Its protein product is CASRITGGTEAFF. This rearrangement joins TRBV6-2 or TRBV6-3 to TRBJ1-1; tentative D call: TRBD1 (5 bases). The germline V gene has CDR1 MNHEY and CDR2 SVGEGT. CDR3 length equals 13 residues. Trimming removed 6 bases from V and 4 bases from J, with 12 bases in between.

There are many counts of this clonotype. The rearrangement joins TRBV7-9 to TRBJ2-7, with 12 bases matching TRBD1. There are 17 residues in the CDR3. Unmatched junction bases numbered 11, after V lost 5 bases and J lost 3 bases. CDR1 and CDR2 (germline): SEHNR, FQNEAQ (reference sequence). CDR3 amino acids: CASSGGTGGAYFYEQYF. The CDR3 nucleotides are TGTGCCAGCAGCGGAGGGACAGGGGGCGCTTATTTCTACGAGCAGTACTTC.

This clonotype showed up many times. V is TRBV5-8 and J is TRBJ1-1, with D perhaps matching TRBD1 (6 bases). Germline CDR1 is SGHTS and CDR2 is YDEGEE. V shed 3 bases and J shed 0 bases, with 12 bases lying between them. The CDR3 is 15 residues long. The CDR3 DNA is TGTGCCAGCAGCTGGGGGGGGGGCGTGAACACTGAAGCTTTCTTT. Protein: CASSWGGGVNTEAFF.

The CDR3 DNA is TGTGCCAGCAGCGTACTCTCCGACAGGAGCAATGAGCAGTTCTTC. Protein sequence: CASSVLSDRSNEQFF. V usage is TRBV5-5 and J usage is TRBJ2-1; possibly TRBD1 for D (6 bases). Germline V lookup: CDR1 SGHKS, CDR2 YYEKEE (reference sequence). The CDR3 is 15 amino acids. V lost 4 bases to trimming and J lost 6 bases, with 17 bases between them.

The sample holds one count of this clonotype. The CDR3 sequence is CASSEASYSVDTQYF. The CDR3 DNA reads as TGTGCCAGTAGTGAGGCTAGTTACTCGGTAGATACGCAGTATTTT. V and J are TRBV19 and TRBJ2-3; D remains ambiguous. This CDR3 contains 15 residues. Between the trimmed V and J ends, which lost 5 bases and 5 bases, there was a span of 17 bases. Germline values: CDR1 LNHDA, CDR2 SQIVND (reference sequence).

This clonotype has just a few counts. The chain links TRBV28 to TRBJ1-2, with D maybe TRBD1 (5 bases). Germline V lookup: CDR1 MDHEN, CDR2 SYDVKM. The CDR3 sequence is 14 residues long. V was cut by 4 bases and J by 2 bases, with 11 bases left in between. DNA of the CDR3: TGTGCCAGCAGTTGGGGACCGAAGAACTATGGCTACACCTTC. Translated, it gives CASSWGPKNYGYTF.

This clonotype was observed many times. This chain's CDR3 is CASSPRTGVYEQYF. The DNA for the CDR3 is TGTGCCAGCAGTCCAAGGACAGGGGTCTACGAGCAGTACTTC. V gene TRBV27 combines with J gene TRBJ2-7, with TRBD1 matching over 9 bases. Germline V gene sequence: CDR1 MNHEY, CDR2 SMNVEV (reference sequence). This CDR3 has 14 residues. Trimming cost V 5 bases and J 3 bases; bases outside gene matches: 5.

The table lists this clonotype with a count of one. The chain has TRBV7-2 and TRBJ1-1; D not certain. The germline gives CDR1 SGHTA, CDR2 FQGNSA. V lost 1 base and J 8 bases, leaving 11 bases between the germline ends. This CDR3 has 13 amino acids. The CDR3: CASSLVRSSEAFF. The CDR3 region has the DNA TGTGCCAGCAGCTTAGTCAGGAGCAGCGAAGCTTTCTTT.